Included here is one TCR beta chain sequence, with context. The antigen is not known. Assay used: immunoSEQ multiplex PCR; TCRdb lists only in-frame clones, some missing. The sample carries 95,000 to 150,000 clones, 93% recorded once. This entry comes from a study of OX40 agonist ivuxolimab in advanced cancers. The overall study: Among those enrolled, mean age was 60 years (range roughly 20 to 80) and about 82% were male.

Findings of the study overall: The study found that CD8+ T cells averaged more expanded clones than CD4+.

The sequence was obtained from an adult with an advanced solid tumor such as melanoma, head and neck, liver or kidney cancer. The specimen was CD4+ or CD8+ T cells sorted from blood, collected in a trial of the OX40 agonist ivuxolimab.

The CDR3 coding sequence is TGTGCCAGCACCCAATTACAGGGTTACGAGCAGTACTTC. Translating gives CASTQLQGYEQYF. The chain joins TRBV28 to TRBJ2-7, with TRBD1 as a possible D gene (6 bases). Germline CDR1 and CDR2: MDHEN and SYDVKM. This CDR3 is built from 13 residues. Trimming pared 7 bases from V and 4 bases from J, leaving 14 bases between.